This T cell receptor beta chain derives from a study of graft-versus-host responses after intestinal transplantation. About the research overall: Recipients across the board were started on anti-thymocyte globulin induction, then kept on tacrolimus and steroids for roughly 3 years. Study-wide results and caveats: Ileal or blood samples showed some GvH clones first, and such clones were also found in recipient marrow. Graft-donor T cell macrochimerism in patients accompanied high graft-versus-host to host-versus-graft clonal ratios in allografts.

Trimming took off 4 bases at V and 4 bases at J, with 4 bases between the two ends. Germline CDR1 and CDR2: ENHRY and SYGVKD. CDR3 length: 12 amino acids. Assay used: immunoSEQ multiplex PCR; TCRdb lists only in-frame clones, some missing. The profile shows some 140,000 clones, more than 80% of them singletons. This clone occurred a few times. No antigen is known for it. Specimen: unstimulated CD4+ T cells sorted from spleen or lymph node cells, collected before intestinal transplant. This clonotype was obtained from a human donor who received an intestinal transplant. The chain is built from TRBV10-3 and TRBJ2-2; the D is unclear. The CDR3 loop is CAISGRTGELFF. CDR3 nucleotide sequence: TGTGCCATCAGTGGGCGCACCGGGGAGCTGTTTTTT.